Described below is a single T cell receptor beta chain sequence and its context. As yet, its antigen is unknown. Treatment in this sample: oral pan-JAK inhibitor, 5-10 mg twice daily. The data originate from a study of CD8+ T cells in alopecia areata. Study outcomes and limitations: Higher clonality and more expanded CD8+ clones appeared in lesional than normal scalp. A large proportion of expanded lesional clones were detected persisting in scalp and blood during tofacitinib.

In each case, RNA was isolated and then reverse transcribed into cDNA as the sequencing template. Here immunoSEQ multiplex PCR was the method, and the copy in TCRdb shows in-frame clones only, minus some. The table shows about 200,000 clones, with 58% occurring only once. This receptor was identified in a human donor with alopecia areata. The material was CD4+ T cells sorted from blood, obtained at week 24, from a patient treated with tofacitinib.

In nucleotides, the CDR3 is TGTGCCAGCAGTCCCCTCTTAGTCGATGAGCAGTTCTTC. It specifies CASSPLLVDEQFF. The rearrangement links TRBV6-6 to TRBJ2-1, with D uncertain. Germline CDR1 MNHNY, CDR2 SVGAGI (reference sequence). The CDR3 loop spans 13 amino acids. V was clipped by 5 bases and J by 8 bases, with 13 bases between them.